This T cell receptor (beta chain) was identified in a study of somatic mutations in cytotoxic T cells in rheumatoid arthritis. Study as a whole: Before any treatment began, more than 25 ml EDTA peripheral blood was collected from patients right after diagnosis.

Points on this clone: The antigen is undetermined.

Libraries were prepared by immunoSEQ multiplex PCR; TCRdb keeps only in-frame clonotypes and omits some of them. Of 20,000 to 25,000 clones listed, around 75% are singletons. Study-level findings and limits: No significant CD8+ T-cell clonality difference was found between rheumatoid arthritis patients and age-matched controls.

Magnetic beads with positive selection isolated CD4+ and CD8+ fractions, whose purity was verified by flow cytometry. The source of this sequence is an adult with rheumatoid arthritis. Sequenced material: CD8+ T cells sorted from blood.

The DNA for the CDR3 is TGCGCCAGCAGCCCCTGGACAGGGAACACTGAAGCTTTCTTT. Residues: CASSPWTGNTEAFF. This sequence joins TRBV5-1 and TRBJ1-1; 7 bases are shared with TRBD1. The CDR3 length is 14 residues. Germline loops: CDR1 SGHRS, CDR2 YFSETQ. Germline trimming cut 4 bases from V and 1 base from J; bases unmatched to any gene: 4.